These 5 T cell receptor beta chains came from one sample sequenced in a study of post-analysis software for immune sequencing data. Findings of the study overall: Patients carried five TRBV segments more frequently than controls did, and TRBV5-6, TRBV5-1 and TRBV20-1 were among them.

Built from TCR beta cDNA, the libraries had unique molecular identifiers in them. TCRdb re-analysed the PCR reads in MiXCR, keeping a single row per CDR3 protein. The sample includes 600,000 to 750,000 distinct CDR3 sequences, more than 50% of them seen just once. Antigen specificity for these receptors is unknown. Sequenced sample: blood. All receptors come from a girl aged 2-9 years with multiple sclerosis.

The chain links TRBV6-2 or TRBV6-3 to TRBJ2-4; 8 bases are a match to TRBD1. Per the germline V gene, CDR1 is MNHEY and CDR2 is SVGEGT. The CDR3 has 15 amino acids. Trimming removed 2 bases from V and 5 bases from J; junction bases left unmatched: 5. The CDR3 region has the DNA TGTGCCAGCAGTTACACGGGACAGGCCCAAAACATTCAGTACTTC. Translated, it gives CASSYTGQAQNIQYF.

The rearrangement uses TRBV12-3 or TRBV12-4 and TRBJ2-1, with TRBD1 identical over 8 bases. Trimming removed 5 bases from V and 6 bases from J; junction bases left unmatched: 6. The CDR3 runs 14 residues. The CDR3 loop reads CASSPRTGTNEQFF. CDR3 in DNA: TGTGCCAGCAGTCCTCGGACAGGGACCAATGAGCAGTTCTTC.

The chain is built from TRBV5-1 and TRBJ2-6; tentatively, D is TRBD2 (5 bases). The germline V and J ends were trimmed by 4 bases and 4 bases, with 9 bases remaining between them. The CDR3 is 14 amino acids. Per the germline V gene, CDR1 is SGHRS and CDR2 is YFSETQ. This chain's CDR3 is CASSPAAGANVLTF. The CDR3 bases are TGCGCCAGCAGCCCAGCGGCCGGGGCCAACGTCCTGACTTTC.

Remarks on this clonotype: At one of its ends the junction is not consistent with the germline gene, which may arise from a read error. The gene calls are TRBV29-1 and TRBJ2-5; a weak D match, TRBD1 (6 bases). The CDR3 covers 19 residues. The germline V gene has CDR1 SQVTM and CDR2 ANQGSEA. CDR3 protein: CSVEDLWGHGEYLQEIQYF. As DNA, the CDR3 is TGCAGCGTTGAAGATCTGTGGGGGCACGGGGAGTACTTACAAGAGATCCAGTACTTC.

The chain has TRBV5-1 and TRBJ1-2, with a possible D match to TRBD1 (6 bases). V was clipped by 4 bases and J by 7 bases, with 14 bases between them. The germline V gene has CDR1 SGHRS and CDR2 YFSETQ. The CDR3 has 13 residues. CDR3 in amino acids: CASSPAAGAGYTF. The CDR3 DNA reads as TGCGCCAGCAGCCCCGCAGCAGGGGCTGGCTACACCTTC.